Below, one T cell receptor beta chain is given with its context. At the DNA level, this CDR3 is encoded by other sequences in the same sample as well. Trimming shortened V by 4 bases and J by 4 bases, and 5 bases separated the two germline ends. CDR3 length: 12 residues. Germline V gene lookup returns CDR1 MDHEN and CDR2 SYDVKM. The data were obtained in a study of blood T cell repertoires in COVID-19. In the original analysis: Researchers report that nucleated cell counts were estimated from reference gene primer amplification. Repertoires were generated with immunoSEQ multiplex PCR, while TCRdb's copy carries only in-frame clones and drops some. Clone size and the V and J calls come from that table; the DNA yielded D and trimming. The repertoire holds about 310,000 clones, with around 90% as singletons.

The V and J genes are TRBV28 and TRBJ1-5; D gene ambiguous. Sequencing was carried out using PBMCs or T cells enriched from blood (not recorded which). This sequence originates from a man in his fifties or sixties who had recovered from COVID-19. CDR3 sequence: CASSSLNQPQHF. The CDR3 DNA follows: TGTGCCAGCAGTTCCCTAAATCAGCCCCAGCATTTT.